One and the same sample provided the 20 T cell receptor beta chains below, sequenced in a study of blood T cell repertoires in COVID-19. The assay was immunoSEQ multiplex PCR, and TCRdb's table has in-frame clones only and misses some. The table has some 150,000 clones, 84% seen once. Sequenced material: peripheral blood. These receptors were collected from a woman in her fifties or sixties in a cohort sampled during active or convalescent COVID-19.

This clone was recorded only once. V gene TRBV7-3 combines with J gene TRBJ1-1, with D hard to call. Germline assignment: CDR1 SGHTA and CDR2 FQGTGA. The CDR3 runs 13 residues. Deletions cut 1 base from V and 1 base from J, with 4 bases between. The CDR3 bases are TGTGCCAGCAGCTTAATGGCGAACACTGAAGCTTTCTTT. Its translation: CASSLMANTEAFF.

This clone is a singleton in its sample. The chain joins TRBV3-1 (or the pseudogene TRBV3-2) to TRBJ1-1; D ambiguous. With 1 base removed from V and 2 bases from J, the gap between germline ends came to 5 bases. The germline CDR1 and CDR2 sequences are LGHDT and YNNKEL (reference sequence). This CDR3 has 13 residues. Here the CDR3 reads CASSQGPNTEAFF. In DNA form, the CDR3 reads TGTGCCAGCAGCCAAGGGCCAAACACTGAAGCTTTCTTT.

The rearrangement links TRBV24-1 to TRBJ2-5; TRBD2 is a possible D gene (5 bases). Per germline, CDR1 KGHDR and CDR2 SFDVKD. V lost 7 bases and J 3 bases, leaving 20 bases between the germline ends. CDR3 length: 16 residues. CDR3 loop: CATSPPGSLGEETQYF. In DNA form, the CDR3 reads TGTGCCACCAGCCCCCCCGGCAGTCTCGGGGAAGAGACCCAGTACTTC.

The chain recombines TRBV19 with TRBJ1-1, with a possible D match to TRBD1 (5 bases). From germline, CDR1 is LNHDA and CDR2 SQIVND (reference sequence). The CDR3 loop spans 16 amino acids. Trimming removed 7 bases from V and 5 bases from J, with 23 bases in between. This chain's CDR3 is CASTPWGVYEGTEAFF. CDR3 in DNA: TGTGCCAGTACCCCTTGGGGCGTTTATGAAGGAACTGAAGCTTTCTTT.

The chain employs TRBV11-2 and TRBJ2-3; TRBD2 matches at 8 bases. The V gene end was trimmed by 5 bases and the J gene end by 4 bases; junction bases not matched to a gene: 14. The CDR3 consists of 17 residues. Germline V gene lookup returns CDR1 SGHAT and CDR2 FQNNGV. The CDR3 coding sequence is TGTGCCAGCAGCGCCCTGACGGGGGGGGCCGTGGCAGATACGCAGTATTTT. This codes for CASSALTGGAVADTQYF. Together with reference TRBV11-2 and TRBJ2-3, the CDR3 gives the full variable domain: EAGVAQSPRYKIIEKRQSVAFWCNPISGHATLYWYQQILGQGPKLLIQFQNNGVVDDSQLPKDRFSAERLKGVDSTLKIQPAKLEDSAVYLCASSALTGGAVADTQYFGPGTRLTVL.

V gene TRBV6-4 combines with J gene TRBJ1-1; D unresolved. Germline V gene data show CDR1 as MRHNA and CDR2 as SNTAGT. This CDR3 spans 13 amino acids. V gave up 5 bases and J gave up 4 bases, with 11 bases separating them. CDR3 in amino acids: CASSNTGGTEAFF. The DNA of the CDR3 is TGTGCCAGCAGTAATACCGGAGGCACTGAAGCTTTCTTT.

The gene calls are TRBV10-2 and TRBJ1-3; 8 nucleotides agree with TRBD1. Germline trimming cut 5 bases from V and 2 bases from J; bases unmatched to any gene: 8. The CDR3 has 16 amino acids. CDR1 and CDR2 (germline): WSHSY, SAAADI. The CDR3, as DNA: TGCGCCAGCAGTCCCGGGACAGGTACGACTGGAAACACCATATATTTT. This gives the protein CASSPGTGTTGNTIYF.

This chain links TRBV4-3 with TRBJ2-2; D not certain. Germline loops: CDR1 LGHNA, CDR2 YSLEER. The CDR3 loop spans 13 amino acids. The germline V and J ends were trimmed by 3 bases and 2 bases, with 4 bases remaining between them. The CDR3 loop is CASSHQNTGELFF. The CDR3 DNA reads as TGCGCCAGCAGCCATCAAAACACCGGGGAGCTGTTTTTT.

The chain combines TRBV10-1 with TRBJ1-5; no firm D call. V shed 10 bases and J shed 6 bases, with 19 bases lying between them. The germline gives CDR1 WNHNN, CDR2 SYGVQD (reference sequence). The CDR3 is 14 amino acids. CDR3 DNA: TGCGCCATCAAACCCCGACGGGTCCTTCAGCCCCAGCATTTT. It encodes CAIKPRRVLQPQHF.

The chain carries TRBV15 and TRBJ2-2; D gene unclear. Trimming left V 7 bases short and J 4 bases short, with 4 bases between. The CDR3 has 11 residues. The V gene's germline CDR1 is LNHNV and CDR2 YYDKDF (reference sequence). The CDR3 coding sequence is TGTGCCACCACTCGCACCGGGGAGCTGTTTTTT. It encodes CATTRTGELFF.

The V and J genes are TRBV7-2 and TRBJ1-3, with 8 bases fitting TRBD1. The V gene end was trimmed by 5 bases and the J gene end by 8 bases; junction bases not matched to a gene: 5. The germline gives CDR1 SGHTA, CDR2 FQGNSA. The CDR3 consists of 13 residues. The CDR3 nucleotides are TGTGCCAGCAGCCCAAACAGGGGGGACACCATATATTTT. Translated: CASSPNRGDTIYF. The entire variable domain, with the rest obtained from reference TRBV7-2 and TRBJ1-3, is as follows: GAGVSQSPSNKVTEKGKDVELRCDPISGHTALYWYRQSLGQGLEFLIYFQGNSAPDKSGLPSDRFSAERTGGSVSTLTIQRTQQEDSAVYLCASSPNRGDTIYFGEGSWLTVV.

This sequence joins TRBV10-3 and TRBJ1-3; D gene uncertain. The CDR3 loop spans 14 amino acids. Germline-derived CDR1 and CDR2 are ENHRY and SYGVKD. With 6 bases removed from V and 7 bases from J, the gap between germline ends came to 16 bases. The CDR3 DNA follows: TGTGCCATCAGCGACACCCCGAAGACCAACACCATATATTTT. It yields the protein CAISDTPKTNTIYF.

The chain joins TRBV7-8 to TRBJ1-6; maybe TRBD1 (5 bases). The CDR3 is made up of 14 amino acids. The germline CDR1 and CDR2 sequences are SGHVS and FQNEAQ. V was clipped by 4 bases and J by 14 bases, with 18 bases between them. The CDR3 DNA follows: TGTGCCAGCAGCTCCGGAACCCGGGGGTCGTCCCTCCACTTT. Amino acids: CASSSGTRGSSLHF.

The chain uses TRBV7-8 and TRBJ2-5, with 12 bases fitting TRBD2. The junction had 6 bases not matched to a gene; V was cut back by 5 bases and J by 5 bases. CDR3 length equals 15 residues. Germline V gives CDR1 SGHVS, CDR2 FQNEAQ. CDR3 bases: TGTGCCAGCAGCCGGCGACTAGCGGGGGCTGAGACCCAGTACTTC. This gives the protein CASSRRLAGAETQYF.

In DNA, the CDR3 is TGTGCCAGCAGCTCACAGGGGGCCGCTCGACCCCTCCACTTT. Translating it yields CASSSQGAARPLHF. The chain has TRBV21-1 and TRBJ1-6; the table's TRBD1 call for D was not verified on the DNA. TRBV21-1 is a recognized pseudogene. CDR3 length equals 14 residues.

The count of this clone is one. This chain links TRBV7-9 with TRBJ1-4; D call uncertain. From germline, CDR1 is SEHNR and CDR2 FQNEAQ (reference sequence). Trimming took off 3 bases at V and 0 bases at J, with 5 bases between the two ends. This CDR3 has 14 residues. The CDR3 loop reads CASSLGATNEKLFF. CDR3 sequence (DNA): TGTGCCAGCAGCTTGGGCGCAACTAATGAAAAACTGTTTTTT. Based on the CDR3 plus reference TRBV7-9 and TRBJ1-4, the full variable domain is DTGVSQNPRHKITKRGQNVTFRCDPISEHNRLYWYRQTLGQGPEFLTYFQNEAQLEKSRLLSDRFSAERPKGSFSTLEIQRTEQGDSAMYLCASSLGATNEKLFFGSGTQLSVL.

The chain couples TRBV19 to TRBJ2-3, with 8 bases matching TRBD2. V lost 3 bases to trimming and J lost 0 bases; unmatched junction nucleotides: 5. The germline V gene has CDR1 LNHDA and CDR2 SQIVND (reference sequence). CDR3 size: 16 residues. CDR3 sequence reads: CASSIRAGGSTDTQYF. DNA for the CDR3: TGTGCCAGTAGTATTAGGGCGGGGGGCAGCACAGATACGCAGTATTTT. Full variable domain (remainder filled in from reference TRBV19 and TRBJ2-3): DGGITQSPKYLFRKEGQNVTLSCEQNLNHDAMYWYRQDPGQGLRLIYYSQIVNDFQKGDIAEGYSVSREKKESFPLTVTSAQKNPTAFYLCASSIRAGGSTDTQYFGPGTRLTVL.

This clone has only one observation. The chain recombines TRBV5-5 with TRBJ2-7; D is undetermined. The CDR3 is 11 amino acids. Looked up from germline, CDR1 is SGHKS and CDR2 is YYEKEE (reference sequence). V lost 0 bases and J 7 bases, leaving 5 bases between the germline ends. The CDR3 DNA reads TGTGCCAGCAGCTTGGCGGTAGAGCAGTACTTC. Its protein is CASSLAVEQYF.

The chain joins TRBV2 to TRBJ2-5; D remains ambiguous. V was trimmed by 6 bases and J by 1 base, leaving 15 bases between them. In germline, CDR1 is SNHLY, CDR2 FYNNEI. CDR3 size: 15 residues. The CDR3 region has the DNA TGTGCCAGCAGCCAAGTACTCCCCCCCCAAGAGACCCAGTACTTC. Translation gives CASSQVLPPQETQYF.

The chain links TRBV14 to TRBJ2-1; D is possibly TRBD2 (6 bases). Between the trimmed V and J ends, which lost 8 bases and 4 bases, there was a span of 9 bases. The CDR3 spans 12 residues. CDR1 and CDR2 (germline): SGHDN, FVKESK. The CDR3 protein is CASGDSYNEQFF. CDR3 sequence (DNA): TGTGCCAGCGGGGACTCTTACAATGAGCAGTTCTTC.